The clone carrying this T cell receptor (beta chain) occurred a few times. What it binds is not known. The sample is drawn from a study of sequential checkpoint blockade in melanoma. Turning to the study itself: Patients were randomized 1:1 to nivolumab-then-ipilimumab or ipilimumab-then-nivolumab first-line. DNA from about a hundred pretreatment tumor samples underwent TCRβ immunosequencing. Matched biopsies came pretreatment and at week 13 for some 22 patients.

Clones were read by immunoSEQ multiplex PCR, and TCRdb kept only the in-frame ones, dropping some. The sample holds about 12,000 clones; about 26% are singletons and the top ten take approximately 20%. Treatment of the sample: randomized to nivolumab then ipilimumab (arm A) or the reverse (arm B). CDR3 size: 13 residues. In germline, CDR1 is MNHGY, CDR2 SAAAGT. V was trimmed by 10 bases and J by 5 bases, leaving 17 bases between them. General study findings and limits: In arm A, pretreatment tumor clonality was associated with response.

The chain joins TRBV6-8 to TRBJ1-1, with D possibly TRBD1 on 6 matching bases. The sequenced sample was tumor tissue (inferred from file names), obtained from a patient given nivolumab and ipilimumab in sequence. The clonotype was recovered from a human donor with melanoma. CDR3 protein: CAIPRGGGTEAFF. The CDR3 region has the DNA TGTGCCATTCCACGAGGGGGGGGGACTGAAGCTTTCTTT.